These 18 T cell receptor beta chains were all obtained from the same sample, sequenced in a study of blood T cell repertoires in COVID-19. Profiling relied on immunoSEQ multiplex PCR, and the TCRdb table lists in-frame clones only, not all of them. The sample contains over 150,000 clones, 70% to 90% of which appear only once. Source material: peripheral blood. The receptors shown here come from a man aged 50 to 59 who had recovered from COVID-19.

The chain joins TRBV7-2 to TRBJ2-5, with TRBD2 identical over 7 bases. J lost 4 bases, V lost 6 bases, and 11 bases had no gene match. The germline V gene encodes CDR1 SGHTA and CDR2 FQGNSA. The CDR3 extends over 15 amino acids. CDR3 protein: CASRAGEGGGETQYF. CDR3 bases: TGTGCCAGCAGGGCTGGGGAGGGCGGGGGAGAGACCCAGTACTTC.

The V gene is TRBV5-8, the J gene TRBJ2-7; 8 bases map to TRBD1. This CDR3 region has 15 residues. Germline CDR1 SGHTS, CDR2 YDEGEE. The V segment lost 0 bases and the J segment 3 bases; nucleotides outside the gene matches: 5. The CDR3 sequence: CASSLAGTGIYEQYF. In DNA, the CDR3 is TGTGCCAGCAGCTTGGCCGGGACAGGCATCTACGAGCAGTACTTC.

V and J are TRBV7-2 and TRBJ1-2, with TRBD1 matching over 7 bases. Germline trimming cut 1 base from V and 7 bases from J; bases unmatched to any gene: 12. The CDR3 is 16 amino acids. Germline V gene data show CDR1 as SGHTA and CDR2 as FQGNSA. CDR3 sequence (DNA): TGTGCCAGCAGCTTAGTAGGGCAGGGGGTTATTAGTGGCTACACCTTC. This sequence encodes CASSLVGQGVISGYTF.

J is TRBJ2-4 and V is TRBV7-9; D remains unclear. The CDR3 contains 15 residues. V dropped 1 base and J dropped 0 bases, with 7 bases sitting between them. CDR1 is SEHNR and CDR2 is FQNEAQ in the germline V gene (reference sequence). The chain's CDR3 is CASSLGLLAKNIQYF. Written as DNA, the CDR3 is TGTGCCAGCAGCTTAGGTCTCCTAGCCAAAAACATTCAGTACTTC. The complete variable domain, with remaining parts taken from reference TRBV7-9 and TRBJ2-4, reads DTGVSQNPRHKITKRGQNVTFRCDPISEHNRLYWYRQTLGQGPEFLTYFQNEAQLEKSRLLSDRFSAERPKGSFSTLEIQRTEQGDSAMYLCASSLGLLAKNIQYFGAGTRLSVL.

The rearrangement links TRBV6-2 or TRBV6-3 to TRBJ2-7; TRBD2 matches at 10 bases. This CDR3 comprises 19 residues. V trimming: 4 bases; J trimming: 6 bases; junction bases outside the gene matches: 21. CDR1 and CDR2 (germline): MNHEY, SVGEGT. The CDR3 region has the DNA TGTGCCAGCAGTTCCCCGGCCGGACTAGCGGCAGAGGGTGTTCGCGAGCAGTACTTC. It encodes CASSSPAGLAAEGVREQYF.

The chain is built from TRBV3-1 (or the pseudogene TRBV3-2) and TRBJ2-1; a weak D match, TRBD1 (5 bases). The CDR3 is 14 amino acids. The V gene lost 9 bases and the J gene lost 0 bases, with 12 bases spanning the gap. Germline CDR1 reads LGHDT; CDR2 reads YNNKEL (reference sequence). The CDR3 reads CASQDSHSYNEQFF. For the CDR3, the DNA is TGTGCCAGTCAAGACAGTCACTCCTACAATGAGCAGTTCTTC.

The chain recombines TRBV2 with TRBJ2-2, with TRBD2 matching 8 bases. Germline CDR1 and CDR2: SNHLY and FYNNEI. The length of the CDR3 is 14 residues. V shed 7 bases, J shed 3 bases, and the junction held 4 bases outside the gene matches. Here the CDR3 reads CASNLAGDTGELFF. The CDR3 DNA reads TGTGCCAGCAATCTAGCGGGCGACACCGGGGAGCTGTTTTTT.

Only one count was recorded for this clone. The V call is TRBV3-1 (or the pseudogene TRBV3-2), the J call TRBJ2-1; 13 nucleotides align to TRBD2. After removal of 4 bases from V and 13 bases from J, the junction contained 10 bases not matched to a gene. Looked up from germline, CDR1 is LGHDT and CDR2 is YNNKEL (reference sequence). There are 15 residues in the CDR3. This chain's CDR3 is CASSRPGTSGKDQFF. CDR3 sequence (DNA): TGTGCCAGCAGCCGACCGGGGACTAGCGGGAAGGATCAGTTCTTC.

The V call is TRBV24-1, the J call TRBJ2-1; TRBD2 is a possible D gene (6 bases). Germline V CDR1 and CDR2: KGHDR, SFDVKD. V lost 6 bases and J lost 0, with 11 bases in between. This CDR3 is built from 15 residues. CDR3 sequence reads: CATSRGGASYNEQFF. For the CDR3, the DNA is TGTGCCACCAGTAGAGGCGGGGCCTCCTACAATGAGCAGTTCTTC.

The chain joins TRBV15 to TRBJ1-6; 8 bases are shared with TRBD1. The CDR3 covers 15 residues. Trimming cost V 5 bases and J 7 bases; bases outside gene matches: 7. The V gene's germline CDR1 is LNHNV and CDR2 YYDKDF (reference sequence). CDR3 DNA sequence: TGTGCCACCAGCCCCCCGACAGGGGAAAATTCACCCCTCCACTTT. This sequence encodes CATSPPTGENSPLHF.

The rearrangement uses TRBV5-1 and TRBJ1-2, with 7 bases fitting TRBD1. The CDR3 sequence is 14 residues long. J lost 3 bases, V lost 0 bases, and 2 bases had no gene match. Looked up from germline, CDR1 is SGHRS and CDR2 is YFSETQ. Here the CDR3 reads CASSLEGAHYGYTF. In DNA, the CDR3 is TGCGCCAGCAGCTTGGAGGGGGCCCACTATGGCTACACCTTC.

The count of this clone is one. This rearrangement joins TRBV5-1 to TRBJ2-7; D not resolved. Germline V gene sequence: CDR1 SGHRS, CDR2 YFSETQ. The CDR3 is 13 residues long. Trimming left V 4 bases short and J 5 bases short, with 13 bases between. The CDR3: CASSAGTLHEQYF. The CDR3 coding sequence is TGCGCCAGCAGCGCCGGTACGCTCCACGAGCAGTACTTC.

Comment on this clone: One end of the junction does not line up with germline, which may come from a read error. The CDR3 here is CASSLGGGETKYF. CDR3 sequence (DNA): TGTGCCAGCAGCCTAGGAGGGGGGGAGACCAAGTACTTC. V is TRBV9 and J is TRBJ2-5, with TRBD2 as a possible D gene (7 bases). This CDR3 has 13 amino acids. The germline gives CDR1 SGDLS, CDR2 YYNGEE.

The gene calls are TRBV27 and TRBJ1-6, with TRBD1 identical over 9 bases. V gave up 3 bases and J gave up 7 bases; unmatched junction bases: 1. Germline V gene lookup returns CDR1 MNHEY and CDR2 SMNVEV (reference sequence). The CDR3 is 14 residues long. The CDR3 is CASSFGQGNSPLHF. CDR3 bases: TGTGCCAGCAGTTTTGGACAGGGGAATTCACCCCTCCACTTT.

The chain recombines TRBV19 with TRBJ2-7; TRBD1 matches 8 bases. Per the germline V gene, CDR1 is LNHDA and CDR2 is SQIVND (reference sequence). The CDR3 runs 15 residues. The trim removed 2 bases at V and 4 bases at J, leaving 7 bases unmatched. CDR3 sequence reads: CASSINLQGAYEQYF. As DNA, the CDR3 is TGTGCCAGTAGTATAAATCTGCAGGGGGCTTACGAGCAGTACTTC.

The CDR3 DNA sequence: TGTGCCAGTAGTATAGTATCAGGGATCAATCAGCCCCAGCATTTT. Amino acid sequence: CASSIVSGINQPQHF. The chain has TRBV19 and TRBJ1-5, with a weak D call TRBD1 (5 bases). CDR1 LNHDA and CDR2 SQIVND come from the germline V gene (reference sequence). CDR3 length: 15 amino acids. Trimming cost V 1 base and J 3 bases, with 10 bases left between them.

The V gene is TRBV25-1, the J gene TRBJ1-2; perhaps TRBD1 as D (6 bases). Germline CDR1 and CDR2: MGHDK and SYGVNS. The V gene lost 3 bases and the J gene lost 8 bases, with 13 bases spanning the gap. CDR3 size: 13 residues. CDR3 amino acids: CASSEDRPEGYTF. The DNA for the CDR3 is TGTGCCAGCAGTGAGGACAGACCAGAAGGCTACACCTTC.

The J gene is TRBJ1-1, the V gene TRBV7-3; unclear D gene. The CDR3 has 12 residues. CDR1 is SGHTA and CDR2 is FQGTGA in the germline V gene. V was clipped by 1 base and J by 9 bases, with 9 bases between them. The CDR3 here is CASSLSRAKAFF. The CDR3 DNA reads TGTGCCAGCAGCTTAAGCCGCGCCAAAGCTTTCTTT. The whole variable domain, filled in from reference TRBV7-3 and TRBJ1-1, reads GAGVSQTPSNKVTEKGKYVELRCDPISGHTALYWYRQSLGQGPEFLIYFQGTGAADDSGLPNDRFFAVRPEGSVSTLKIQRTERGDSAVYLCASSLSRAKAFFGQGTRLTVV.